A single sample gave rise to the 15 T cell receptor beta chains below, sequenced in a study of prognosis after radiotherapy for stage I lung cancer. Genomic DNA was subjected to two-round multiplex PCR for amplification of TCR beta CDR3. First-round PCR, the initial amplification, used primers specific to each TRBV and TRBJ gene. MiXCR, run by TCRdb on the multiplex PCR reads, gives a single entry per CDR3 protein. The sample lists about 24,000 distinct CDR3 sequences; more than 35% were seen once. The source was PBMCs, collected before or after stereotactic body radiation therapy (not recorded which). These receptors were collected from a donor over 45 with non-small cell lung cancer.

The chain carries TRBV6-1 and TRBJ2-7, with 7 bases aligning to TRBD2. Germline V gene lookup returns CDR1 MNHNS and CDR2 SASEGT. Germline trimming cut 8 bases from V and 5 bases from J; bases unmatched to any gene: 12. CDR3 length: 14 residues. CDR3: CASGGGEGFHEQYF. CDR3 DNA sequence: TGTGCCAGCGGAGGCGGGGAGGGATTCCACGAGCAGTACTTC.

The CDR3 loop is CATSDSDRGQPQHF. In DNA, the CDR3 is TGTGCCACCAGTGATTCGGACAGGGGGCAGCCCCAGCATTTT. The rearrangement uses TRBV24-1 and TRBJ1-5; 10 bases match TRBD1. V lost 2 bases, J lost 7 bases, and 1 base stayed unmatched. This CDR3 is 14 amino acids long. Germline CDR1 is KGHDR and CDR2 is SFDVKD.

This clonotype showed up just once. The CDR3 nucleotides are TGTGCCAGTAGTTCGGGACAGGTGGGTCAGCCCCAGCATTTT. Residues: CASSSGQVGQPQHF. The chain has TRBV19 and TRBJ1-5; 8 bases are a match to TRBD1. This CDR3 region has 14 residues. Germline V lookup: CDR1 LNHDA, CDR2 SQIVND (reference sequence). Trimming at V came to 5 bases and at J to 6 bases, leaving 6 bases not matched to a gene.

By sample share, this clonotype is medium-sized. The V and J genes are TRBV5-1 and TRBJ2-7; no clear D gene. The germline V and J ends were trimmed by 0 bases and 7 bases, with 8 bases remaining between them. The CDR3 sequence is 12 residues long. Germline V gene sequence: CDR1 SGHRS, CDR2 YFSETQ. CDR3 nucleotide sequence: TGCGCCAGCAGCTTGGGGCATTGGGAGCAGTACTTC. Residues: CASSLGHWEQYF.

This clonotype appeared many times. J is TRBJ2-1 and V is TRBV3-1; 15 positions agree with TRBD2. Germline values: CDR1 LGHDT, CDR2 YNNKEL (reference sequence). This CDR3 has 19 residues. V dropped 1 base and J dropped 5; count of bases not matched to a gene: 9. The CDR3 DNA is TGTGCCAGCAGCCAAGTCCCGGGGACTAGCGGGAGGAGGGACAATGAGCAGTTCTTC. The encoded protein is CASSQVPGTSGRRDNEQFF.

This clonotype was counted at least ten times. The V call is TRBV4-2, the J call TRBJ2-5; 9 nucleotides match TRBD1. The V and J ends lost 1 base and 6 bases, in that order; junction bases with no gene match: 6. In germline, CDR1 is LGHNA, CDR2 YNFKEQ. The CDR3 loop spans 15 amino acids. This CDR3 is CASSQGTGELKTQYF. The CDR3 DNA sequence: TGTGCCAGCAGCCAAGGGACAGGGGAGCTAAAGACCCAGTACTTC.

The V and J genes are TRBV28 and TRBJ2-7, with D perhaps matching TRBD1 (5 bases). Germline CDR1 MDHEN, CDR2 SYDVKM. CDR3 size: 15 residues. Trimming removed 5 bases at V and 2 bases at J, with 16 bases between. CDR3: CASSLPGAATYEQYF. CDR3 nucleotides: TGTGCCAGCAGTCTACCTGGGGCGGCAACCTACGAGCAGTACTTC.

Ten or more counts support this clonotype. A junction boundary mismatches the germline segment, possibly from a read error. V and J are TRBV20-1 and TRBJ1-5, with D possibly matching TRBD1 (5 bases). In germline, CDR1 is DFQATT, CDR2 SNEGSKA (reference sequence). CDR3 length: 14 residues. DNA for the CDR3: TGCAGTGCGAGAGGACAATTTGGAAATCAGCCCCAGCATTTT. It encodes CSARGQFGNQPQHF.

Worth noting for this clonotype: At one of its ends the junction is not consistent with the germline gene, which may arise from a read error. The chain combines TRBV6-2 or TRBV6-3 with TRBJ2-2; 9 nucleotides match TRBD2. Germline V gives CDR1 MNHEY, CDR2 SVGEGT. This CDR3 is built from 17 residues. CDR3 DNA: TGTGCCAGCAGTCGGACTTGTAGCGGGAGTGACACCGGGGATCTGTTTTTT. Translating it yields CASSRTCSGSDTGDLFF.

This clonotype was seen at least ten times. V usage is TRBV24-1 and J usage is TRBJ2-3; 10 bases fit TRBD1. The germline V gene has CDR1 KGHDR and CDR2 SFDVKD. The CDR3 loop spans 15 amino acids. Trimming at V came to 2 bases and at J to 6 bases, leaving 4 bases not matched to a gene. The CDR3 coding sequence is TGTGCCACCAGTGATTGGGGGACAGGGGCTGATACGCAGTATTTT. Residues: CATSDWGTGADTQYF.

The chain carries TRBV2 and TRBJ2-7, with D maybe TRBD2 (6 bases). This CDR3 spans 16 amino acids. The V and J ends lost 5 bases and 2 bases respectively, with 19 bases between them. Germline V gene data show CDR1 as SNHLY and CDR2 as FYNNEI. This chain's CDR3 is CASSRFFGTPTYEQYF. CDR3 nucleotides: TGTGCCAGCAGTCGCTTTTTCGGGACTCCTACCTACGAGCAGTACTTC.

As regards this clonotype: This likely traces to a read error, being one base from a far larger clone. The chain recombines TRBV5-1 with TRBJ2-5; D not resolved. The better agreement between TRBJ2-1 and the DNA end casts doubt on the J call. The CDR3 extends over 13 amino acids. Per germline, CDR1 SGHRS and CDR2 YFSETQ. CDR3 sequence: CASSLAFSNDQFF. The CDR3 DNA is TGCGCCAGCAGCTTGGCCTTTAGCAATGATCAGTTCTTC.

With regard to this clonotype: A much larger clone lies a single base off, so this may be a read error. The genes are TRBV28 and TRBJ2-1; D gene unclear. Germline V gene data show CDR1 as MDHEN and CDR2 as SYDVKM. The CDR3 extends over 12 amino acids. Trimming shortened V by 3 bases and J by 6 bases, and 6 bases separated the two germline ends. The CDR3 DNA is TGTGCCAGCAGTTTTAACTGCAATGAGCAGTTCTTC. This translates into CASSFNCNEQFF.

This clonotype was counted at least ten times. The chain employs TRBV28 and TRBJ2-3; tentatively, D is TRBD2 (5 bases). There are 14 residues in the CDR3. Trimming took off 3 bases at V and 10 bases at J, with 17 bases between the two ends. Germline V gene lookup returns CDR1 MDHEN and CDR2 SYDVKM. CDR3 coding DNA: TGTGCCAGCAGTTTGGACGGACTTCCTAGGGCGCAGTATTTT. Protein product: CASSLDGLPRAQYF.

This CDR3 reads CASSHPTSVSYEQYF. For the CDR3, the DNA is TGTGCCAGCAGCCACCCCACTAGCGTATCCTACGAGCAGTACTTC. J is TRBJ2-7 and V is TRBV6-1; 7 nucleotides line up with TRBD2. The CDR3 totals 15 residues. CDR1 is MNHNS, CDR2 SASEGT, per germline. V trimming: 6 bases; J trimming: 1 base; junction bases outside the gene matches: 9.